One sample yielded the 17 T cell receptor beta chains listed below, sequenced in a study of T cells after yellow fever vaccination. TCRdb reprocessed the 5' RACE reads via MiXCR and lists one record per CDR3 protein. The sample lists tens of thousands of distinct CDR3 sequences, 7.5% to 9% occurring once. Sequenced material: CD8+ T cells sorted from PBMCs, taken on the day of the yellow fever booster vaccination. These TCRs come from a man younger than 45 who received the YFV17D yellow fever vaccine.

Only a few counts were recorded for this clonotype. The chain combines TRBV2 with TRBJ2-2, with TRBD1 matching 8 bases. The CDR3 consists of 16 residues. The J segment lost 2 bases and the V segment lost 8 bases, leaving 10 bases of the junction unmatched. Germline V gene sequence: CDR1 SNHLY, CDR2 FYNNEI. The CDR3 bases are TGTGCCAGCTACGAACAGGGACAGGACAACACCGGGGAGCTGTTTTTT. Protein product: CASYEQGQDNTGELFF.

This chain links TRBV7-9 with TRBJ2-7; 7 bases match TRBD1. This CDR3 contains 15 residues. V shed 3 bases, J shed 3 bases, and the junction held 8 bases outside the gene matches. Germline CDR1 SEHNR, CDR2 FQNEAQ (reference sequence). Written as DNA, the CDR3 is TGTGCCAGCAGCTTCTCGGGACAGATTAACTACGAGCAGTACTTC. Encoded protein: CASSFSGQINYEQYF. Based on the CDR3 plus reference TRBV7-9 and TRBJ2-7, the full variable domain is DTGVSQNPRHKITKRGQNVTFRCDPISEHNRLYWYRQTLGQGPEFLTYFQNEAQLEKSRLLSDRFSAERPKGSFSTLEIQRTEQGDSAMYLCASSFSGQINYEQYFGPGTRLTVT.

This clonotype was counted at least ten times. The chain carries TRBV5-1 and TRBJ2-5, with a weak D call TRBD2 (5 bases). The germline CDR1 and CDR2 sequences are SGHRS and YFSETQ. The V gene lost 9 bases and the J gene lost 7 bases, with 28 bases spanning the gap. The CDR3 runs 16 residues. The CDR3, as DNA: TGCGCCAACCGCTTTAATCCAGCCCCGGGGATTCGGACCCAGTACTTC. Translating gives CANRFNPAPGIRTQYF.

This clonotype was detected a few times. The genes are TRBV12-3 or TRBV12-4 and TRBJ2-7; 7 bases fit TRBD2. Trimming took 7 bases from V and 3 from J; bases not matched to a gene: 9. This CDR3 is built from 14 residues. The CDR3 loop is CASTQSGVHYEQYF. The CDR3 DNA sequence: TGTGCCAGCACCCAAAGCGGGGTACACTACGAGCAGTACTTC.

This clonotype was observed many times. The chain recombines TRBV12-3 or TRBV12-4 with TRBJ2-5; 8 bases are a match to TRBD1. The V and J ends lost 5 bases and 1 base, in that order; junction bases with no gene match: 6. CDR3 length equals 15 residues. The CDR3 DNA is TGTGCCAGCAGTAAGGACAGGGCGATCCAAGAGACCCAGTACTTC. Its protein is CASSKDRAIQETQYF.

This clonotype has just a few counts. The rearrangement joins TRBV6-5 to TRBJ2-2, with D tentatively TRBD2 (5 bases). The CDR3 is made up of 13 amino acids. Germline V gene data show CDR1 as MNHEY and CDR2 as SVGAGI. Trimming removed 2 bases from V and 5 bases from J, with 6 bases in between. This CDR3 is CASSYGGTGELFF. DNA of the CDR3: TGTGCCAGCAGTTACGGAGGAACCGGGGAGCTGTTTTTT.

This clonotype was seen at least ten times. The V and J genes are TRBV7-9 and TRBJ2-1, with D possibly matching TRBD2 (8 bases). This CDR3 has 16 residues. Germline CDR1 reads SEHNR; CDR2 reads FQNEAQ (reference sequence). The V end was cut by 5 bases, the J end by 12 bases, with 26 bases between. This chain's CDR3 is CASSTRGASGPKSQFF. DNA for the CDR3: TGTGCCAGCAGCACCAGGGGGGCTAGCGGGCCTAAATCGCAGTTCTTC.

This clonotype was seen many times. The CDR3 sequence is CASSTDGPYEQYF. The CDR3 nucleotides read TGCGCCAGCAGCACCGACGGCCCCTACGAGCAGTACTTC. The V and J genes are TRBV5-1 and TRBJ2-7, with no clear D. Trimming cost V 4 bases and J 2 bases, with 10 bases left between them. This CDR3 is built from 13 residues. Germline V gene data show CDR1 as SGHRS and CDR2 as YFSETQ.

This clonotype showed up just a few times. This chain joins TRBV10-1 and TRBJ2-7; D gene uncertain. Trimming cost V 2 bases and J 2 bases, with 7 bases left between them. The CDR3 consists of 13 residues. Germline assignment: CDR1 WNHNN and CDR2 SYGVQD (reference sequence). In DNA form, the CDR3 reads TGCGCCAGCAGTGAGGGTCTAGCCTACGAGCAGTACTTC. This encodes CASSEGLAYEQYF.

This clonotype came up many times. The CDR3: CASSPEYEQFF. CDR3 DNA: TGTGCCAGCTCACCGGAGTATGAGCAGTTCTTC. The chain uses TRBV18 and TRBJ2-1; D call uncertain. Per the germline V gene, CDR1 is KGHSH and CDR2 is LQKENI. The V end was cut by 3 bases, the J end by 8 bases, with 5 bases between. The length of the CDR3 is 11 residues.

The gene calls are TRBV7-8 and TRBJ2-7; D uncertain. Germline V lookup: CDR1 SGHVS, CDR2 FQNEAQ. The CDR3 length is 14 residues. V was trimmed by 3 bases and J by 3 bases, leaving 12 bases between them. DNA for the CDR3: TGTGCCAGCAGCTTGGGCTCATCGGGCTACGAGCAGTACTTC. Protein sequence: CASSLGSSGYEQYF. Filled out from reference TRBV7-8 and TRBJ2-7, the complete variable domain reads GAGVSQSPRYKVAKRGQDVALRCDPISGHVSLFWYQQALGQGPEFLTYFQNEAQLDKSGLPSDRFFAERPEGSVSTLKIQRTQQEDSAVYLCASSLGSSGYEQYFGPGTRLTVT.

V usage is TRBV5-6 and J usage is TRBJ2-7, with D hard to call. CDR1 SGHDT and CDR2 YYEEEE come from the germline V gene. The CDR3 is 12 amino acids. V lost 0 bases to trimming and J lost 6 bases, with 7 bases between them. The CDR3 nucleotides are TGTGCCAGCAGCTTGGGGGTTGGCGAGCAGTACTTC. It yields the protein CASSLGVGEQYF.

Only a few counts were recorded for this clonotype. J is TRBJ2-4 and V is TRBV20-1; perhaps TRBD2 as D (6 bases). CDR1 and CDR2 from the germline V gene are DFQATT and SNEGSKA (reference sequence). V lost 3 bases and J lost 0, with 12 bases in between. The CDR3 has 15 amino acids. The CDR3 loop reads CSASGSALAKNIQYF. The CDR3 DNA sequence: TGCAGTGCTAGCGGGAGCGCCTTAGCCAAAAACATTCAGTACTTC.

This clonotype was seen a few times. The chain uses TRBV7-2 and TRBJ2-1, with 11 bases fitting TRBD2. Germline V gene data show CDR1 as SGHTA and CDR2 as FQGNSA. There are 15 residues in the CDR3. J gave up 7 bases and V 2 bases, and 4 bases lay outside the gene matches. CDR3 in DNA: TGTGCCAGCAGCTTATTAGCGGGAGGGCCAAATGAGCAGTTCTTC. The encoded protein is CASSLLAGGPNEQFF.

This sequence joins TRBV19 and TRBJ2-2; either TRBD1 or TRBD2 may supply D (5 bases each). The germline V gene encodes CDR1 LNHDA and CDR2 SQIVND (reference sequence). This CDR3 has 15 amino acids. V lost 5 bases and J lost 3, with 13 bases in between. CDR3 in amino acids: CASSSRDGDTGELFF. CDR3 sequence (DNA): TGTGCCAGTAGTTCCCGGGACGGAGACACCGGGGAGCTGTTTTTT.

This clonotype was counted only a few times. CDR3: CASRFRGETYEQYF. CDR3 in DNA: TGTGCCAGCAGATTTCGGGGGGAAACCTACGAGCAGTACTTC. This rearrangement joins TRBV12-3 or TRBV12-4 to TRBJ2-7; 7 nucleotides align to TRBD2. CDR3 size: 14 residues. Unmatched junction bases numbered 7, after V lost 6 bases and J lost 2 bases.

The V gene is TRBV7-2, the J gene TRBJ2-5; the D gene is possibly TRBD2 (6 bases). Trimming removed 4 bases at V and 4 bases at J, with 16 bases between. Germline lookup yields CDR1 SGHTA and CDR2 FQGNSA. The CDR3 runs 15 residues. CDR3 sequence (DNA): TGTGCCAGCAGCTCCTCGAACATAGCGGCAGAGACCCAGTACTTC. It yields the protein CASSSSNIAAETQYF.